These 14 T cell receptor beta chains were sequenced from one sample in a study of beta chain features in type 1 diabetes. As every portion of the isolated RNA was reverse transcribed, the sequencing read expressed TCRB transcripts. Using immunoSEQ multiplex PCR, the repertoire was profiled, and TCRdb retains in-frame clones only, with some absent. The data hold around 430,000 clones, with approximately 30% observed a single time. Sequencing was carried out using naive CD4+ T cells from blood. These TCRs come from a young man in good health.

The rearrangement uses TRBV5-1 and TRBJ2-3, with D perhaps matching TRBD2 (6 bases). This CDR3 contains 13 residues. With 2 bases removed from V and 4 bases from J, the gap between germline ends came to 8 bases. Germline CDR1 SGHRS, CDR2 YFSETQ. The CDR3 DNA follows: TGCGCCAGCAGCTTTCGGGACTCAGATACGCAGTATTTT. It encodes CASSFRDSDTQYF.

The V and J genes are TRBV7-2 and TRBJ2-4; 8 bases map to TRBD2. After removal of 1 base from V and 9 bases from J, the junction contained 8 bases not matched to a gene. Per the germline V gene, CDR1 is SGHTA and CDR2 is FQGNSA. The CDR3 runs to 15 residues. CDR3 sequence reads: CASSLDGLAGSIQYF. DNA of the CDR3: TGTGCCAGCAGCTTAGATGGGCTAGCGGGCAGCATTCAGTACTTC.

The chain employs TRBV29-1 and TRBJ2-1; D may be TRBD2 (5 bases). V was cut by 2 bases and J by 4 bases, with 9 bases left in between. This CDR3 is built from 13 residues. Germline values: CDR1 SQVTM, CDR2 ANQGSEA. CDR3 region: CSVETGKYNEQFF. The DNA for the CDR3 is TGCAGCGTTGAAACGGGGAAATACAATGAGCAGTTCTTC.

In this sample, this clone turned up a few times. This sequence joins TRBV25-1 and TRBJ1-1; D may be TRBD1 (5 bases). The CDR3 has 15 residues. V lost 0 bases and J lost 1, with 9 bases in between. CDR1 MGHDK and CDR2 SYGVNS come from the germline V gene. The CDR3 bases are TGTGCCAGCAGTGAATATGGGGGAAGGAACACTGAAGCTTTCTTT. Its protein product is CASSEYGGRNTEAFF.

To note about this clone: Other DNA sequences within the sample encode an identical CDR3. The genes are TRBV5-1 and TRBJ2-5; 7 bases are shared with TRBD1. This CDR3 spans 13 amino acids. The V segment lost 2 bases and the J segment 4 bases; nucleotides outside the gene matches: 2. Germline CDR1 SGHRS, CDR2 YFSETQ. The CDR3 DNA reads as TGCGCCAGCAGCTTACAGGGGCCAGAGACCCAGTACTTC. It specifies CASSLQGPETQYF.

The rearrangement uses TRBV25-1 and TRBJ2-5, with D maybe TRBD2 (5 bases). V was shortened by 4 bases and J by 0 bases, with 12 bases between the two germline ends. This CDR3 comprises 15 residues. Per the germline V gene, CDR1 is MGHDK and CDR2 is SYGVNS. The CDR3 loop reads CASSVSSSYQETQYF. Here the CDR3 DNA reads TGTGCCAGCAGTGTATCTAGCTCGTACCAAGAGACCCAGTACTTC.

As to this clone: One end of the junction does not line up with germline, which may come from a read error. The chain has TRBV30 and TRBJ2-7; TRBD1 matches 10 bases. There are 14 residues in the CDR3. Looked up from germline, CDR1 is GTSNPN and CDR2 is SVGIG (reference sequence). CDR3 in amino acids: CAGSPGTGVREQYF. In DNA, the CDR3 is TGTGCCGGGAGTCCCGGGACAGGGGTTCGAGAGCAGTACTTC.

This clone was recorded a few times. V and J are TRBV5-1 and TRBJ2-3; 12 bases are a match to TRBD1. This CDR3 is 16 amino acids long. The trim removed 7 bases at V and 5 bases at J, leaving 11 bases unmatched. Per the germline V gene, CDR1 is SGHRS and CDR2 is YFSETQ. The CDR3 DNA sequence: TGCGCCAGCTCCTATGCCGGGACAGGGGGCAGAGATACGCAGTATTTT. This translates into CASSYAGTGGRDTQYF.

Notes on this clone: Different DNA sequences within this sample yield the same CDR3. The chain recombines TRBV9 with TRBJ2-3; D is unclear. Deletions cut 0 bases from V and 6 bases from J, with 8 bases between. Per the germline V gene, CDR1 is SGDLS and CDR2 is YYNGEE. This CDR3 has 13 residues. CDR3 nucleotides: TGTGCCAGCAGCGTAGCCGGACGGGATACGCAGTATTTT. Amino acids: CASSVAGRDTQYF.

There are a few counts of this clone. This rearrangement joins TRBV15 to TRBJ1-1; no definite D call. CDR3 length equals 13 residues. The V and J ends lost 0 bases and 6 bases respectively, with 8 bases between them. Germline loops: CDR1 LNHNV, CDR2 YYDKDF (reference sequence). This CDR3 is CATSRDPVSEAFF. The CDR3 DNA is TGTGCCACCAGCAGAGATCCAGTCTCTGAAGCTTTCTTT.

This chain connects TRBV29-1 to TRBJ1-2; D remains unclear. V lost 6 bases to trimming and J lost 0 bases, with 11 bases between them. Germline CDR1 SQVTM, CDR2 ANQGSEA. The CDR3 is 13 residues long. The CDR3 reads CSVEVWANYGYTF. The CDR3 DNA is TGCAGCGTAGAGGTTTGGGCTAACTATGGCTACACCTTC.

The V and J genes are TRBV20-1 and TRBJ2-3; no firm D call. There are 10 residues in the CDR3. The V end lost 3 bases, the J end lost 5 bases, and 3 bases lay between the germline ends. Per germline, CDR1 DFQATT and CDR2 SNEGSKA (reference sequence). CDR3 DNA sequence: TGCAGTGCTAGTCTAGATACGCAGTATTTT. It translates to CSASLDTQYF.

This clone appeared a few times. The gene calls are TRBV18 and TRBJ2-1; TRBD2 agrees at 13 bases. J was trimmed by 9 bases and V by 3 bases; bases with no gene match: 11. The CDR3 has 17 amino acids. Germline V gene data show CDR1 as KGHSH and CDR2 as LQKENI. The chain's CDR3 is CASSPPPIRTSGSEQFF. The CDR3 nucleotides read TGTGCCAGCTCACCCCCACCAATACGGACTAGCGGGAGTGAGCAGTTCTTC.

This clone was counted a few times. The chain has TRBV27 and TRBJ1-5; maybe TRBD1 (5 bases). V was cut by 0 bases and J by 11 bases, with 14 bases left in between. CDR1 is MNHEY, CDR2 SMNVEV, per germline (reference sequence). The CDR3 has 14 residues. CDR3 coding DNA: TGTGCCAGCAGTTTATCAGGGACCCGGGAGTCCCAGCATTTT. It specifies CASSLSGTRESQHF.